This T cell receptor beta chain was sequenced for a study of graft-versus-host responses after intestinal transplantation. Study at large: Each patient got anti-thymocyte globulin induction, then tacrolimus and steroids for about 3 years.

Only in-frame clones appear in the TCRdb table, and some are missing; sequencing was by immunoSEQ multiplex PCR. The sample yields some 120,000 clones, 85% to 95% seen once. Worth noting for this clone: The antigen is unknown.

Study-wide findings and caveats: GvH clones surfaced in recipient marrow, some emerging earlier in ileum or blood. Within the allografts of patients who had graft-donor T cell macrochimerism, graft-versus-host to host-versus-graft clonal ratios were high. Maximum circulating GvH clone levels tracked with early post-transplant HvG decreases.

This specimen was unstimulated CD8+ T cells sorted from spleen or lymph node cells, taken before transplant. The origin of this receptor is a human donor who was the organ donor for an intestinal transplant.

In nucleotides, the CDR3 is TGTGCCAGCAGCTTGCGGGGTGGGAACTATGGCTACACCTTC. Its protein is CASSLRGGNYGYTF. The chain is built from TRBV7-2 and TRBJ1-2, with unresolved D. The CDR3 loop spans 14 amino acids. Trimming removed 3 bases at V and 2 bases at J, with 10 bases between. Germline CDR1 and CDR2: SGHTA and FQGNSA.